This T cell receptor beta chain was documented in a study of Tregs in tolerant kidney transplant recipients. General study points: Activated donor B cell expansion appeared to reveal the most relevant donor-specific TCRbeta repertoire.

A remark on this clone: Its target is unknown.

Clones were sequenced by immunoSEQ multiplex PCR, and TCRdb holds only the in-frame ones, with some missing. The data show around 52,000 clones, more than 70% seen once. The specimen was CD4+ T cells from blood. This clonotype was obtained from a human donor in good health.

The CDR3 loop is CASSEGQANTGELFF. CDR3 nucleotide sequence: TGTGCCAGCAGTGAAGGCCAGGCGAACACCGGGGAGCTGTTTTTT. The V call is TRBV25-1, the J call TRBJ2-2; no firm D call. V lost 2 bases, J lost 0 bases, and 7 bases lay in between. The CDR3 spans 15 residues. Looked up from germline, CDR1 is MGHDK and CDR2 is SYGVNS. The variable domain in full, with the rest retrieved from reference TRBV25-1 and TRBJ2-2, is EADIYQTPRYLVIGTGKKITLECSQTMGHDKMYWYQQDPGMELHLIHYSYGVNSTEKGDLSSESTVSRIRTEHFPLTLESARPSHTSQYLCASSEGQANTGELFFGEGSRLTVL.